These 23 T cell receptor beta chains came from one sample sequenced in a study of OX40 agonist ivuxolimab in advanced cancers. The data were produced by immunoSEQ multiplex PCR, yet TCRdb's version contains in-frame clones alone and is incomplete. The sample lists just under 85,000 clones, 84% occurring once. The material sequenced was CD4+ or CD8+ T cells sorted from blood, taken in a trial of the OX40 agonist ivuxolimab. The receptors come from an adult with an advanced solid tumor such as melanoma, head and neck, liver or kidney cancer.

The chain has TRBV7-9 and TRBJ2-7, with TRBD1 as a possible D gene (6 bases). This CDR3 region has 12 residues. V gave up 5 bases and J gave up 4 bases, with 9 bases separating them. Germline V lookup: CDR1 SEHNR, CDR2 FQNEAQ (reference sequence). The CDR3, as DNA: TGTGCCAGCAGCGGGGGCGAGTACGAGCAGTACTTC. This gives the protein CASSGGEYEQYF. Full variable domain (missing parts from reference TRBV7-9 and TRBJ2-7): DTGVSQNPRHKITKRGQNVTFRCDPISEHNRLYWYRQTLGQGPEFLTYFQNEAQLEKSRLLSDRFSAERPKGSFSTLEIQRTEQGDSAMYLCASSGGEYEQYFGPGTRLTVT.

V usage is TRBV19 and J usage is TRBJ1-4; tentatively, D is TRBD1 (5 bases). Germline values: CDR1 LNHDA, CDR2 SQIVND (reference sequence). V lost 10 bases, J lost 3 bases, and 12 bases lay in between. The CDR3 runs 13 residues. The CDR3: CATSRGPNEKLFF. The CDR3, as DNA: TGTGCCACCTCAAGGGGTCCTAATGAAAAACTGTTTTTT.

The rearrangement uses TRBV29-1 and TRBJ2-7; tentative D call: TRBD2 (5 bases). Germline loops: CDR1 SQVTM, CDR2 ANQGSEA. This CDR3 spans 11 amino acids. The V gene lost 6 bases and the J gene lost 1 base, with 7 bases spanning the gap. The CDR3 nucleotides read TGCAGCGTCGGAGGTTCCTACGAGCAGTACTTC. It codes for CSVGGSYEQYF.

The chain links TRBV5-1 to TRBJ2-3; the D gene is possibly TRBD2 (6 bases). Germline V gene lookup returns CDR1 SGHRS and CDR2 YFSETQ. V was pared by 4 bases and J by 1 base, with 13 bases between. The CDR3 extends over 15 amino acids. The CDR3, as DNA: TGCGCCAGCAGCCGGGGGTATTCGGGCACAGATACGCAGTATTTT. Amino acids: CASSRGYSGTDTQYF.

Details on this clone: Relative to the germline gene, one junction end is altered; a read error may explain this. This chain joins TRBV2 and TRBJ1-1; the D gene is possibly TRBD1 (5 bases). Germline V gene lookup returns CDR1 SNHLY and CDR2 FYNNEI. This CDR3 comprises 11 residues. This chain's CDR3 is CASGAPPEAFF. CDR3 nucleotides: TGTGCCAGCGGGGCCCCTCCCGAAGCTTTTTTT. Combining the CDR3 with reference TRBV2 and TRBJ1-1 gives the whole variable domain EPEVTQTPSHQVTQMGQEVILRCVPISNHLYFYWYRQILGQKVEFLVSFYNNEISEKSEIFDDQFSVERPDGSNFTLKIRSTKLEDSAMYFCASGAPPEAFFGQGTRLTVV.

The CDR3 DNA reads TGTGCCAGCAATCAACAGGGCGGGGCGCAGTATTTT. This translates into CASNQQGGAQYF. The chain is built from TRBV2 and TRBJ2-3, with D perhaps assigned TRBD1 or TRBD2 (6 bases each). The V end was cut by 7 bases, the J end by 10 bases, with 15 bases between. The CDR3 contains 12 residues. In germline, CDR1 is SNHLY, CDR2 FYNNEI.

The rearrangement joins TRBV19 to TRBJ2-2; possible D gene TRBD1, 5 bases. The germline V and J ends were trimmed by 3 bases and 7 bases, with 12 bases remaining between them. CDR3 length: 14 amino acids. Germline V gene data show CDR1 as LNHDA and CDR2 as SQIVND (reference sequence). The CDR3 region is CASSMGRVSGELFF. Written as DNA, the CDR3 is TGTGCCAGTAGTATGGGCAGGGTGAGCGGGGAGCTGTTTTTT. Combining the CDR3 with reference TRBV19 and TRBJ2-2 gives the whole variable domain DGGITQSPKYLFRKEGQNVTLSCEQNLNHDAMYWYRQDPGQGLRLIYYSQIVNDFQKGDIAEGYSVSREKKESFPLTVTSAQKNPTAFYLCASSMGRVSGELFFGEGSRLTVL.

The rearrangement joins TRBV9 to TRBJ2-7; 11 bases align to TRBD2. Unmatched junction bases numbered 8, after V lost 0 bases and J lost 3 bases. Germline V gene lookup returns CDR1 SGDLS and CDR2 YYNGEE. The CDR3 has 17 amino acids. CDR3 residues: CASSVGIAGGGFYEQYF. The CDR3 nucleotides read TGTGCCAGCAGCGTAGGAATAGCGGGAGGGGGATTCTACGAGCAGTACTTC.

This clone was seen a few times. This chain uses TRBV5-1 with TRBJ2-7; 7 bases agree with TRBD2. The CDR3 contains 15 residues. Germline CDR1 SGHRS, CDR2 YFSETQ. V shed 7 bases and J 2 bases; nucleotides not matched to a gene: 12. The CDR3 here is CASYLGGTGTYEQYF. The CDR3 bases are TGCGCCAGCTATTTGGGGGGGACGGGTACCTACGAGCAGTACTTC.

This rearrangement joins TRBV5-1 to TRBJ2-1; 13 nucleotides align to TRBD2. This CDR3 has 17 amino acids. V shed 1 base, J shed 6 bases, and the junction held 7 bases outside the gene matches. The germline gives CDR1 SGHRS, CDR2 YFSETQ. CDR3 loop: CASSLKALAGGLNEQFF. As DNA, the CDR3 is TGCGCCAGCAGCTTGAAAGCACTAGCGGGGGGGCTCAATGAGCAGTTCTTC.

The J gene is TRBJ2-7, the V gene TRBV19; TRBD1 matches at 7 bases. This CDR3 contains 13 residues. V trimming: 5 bases; J trimming: 5 bases; junction bases outside the gene matches: 6. CDR1 is LNHDA and CDR2 is SQIVND in the germline V gene (reference sequence). The CDR3 DNA reads as TGTGCCAGTAGTGACAGGGAGTCCAACGAGCAGTACTTC. Translating gives CASSDRESNEQYF.

The chain carries TRBV7-9 and TRBJ2-5; weak D call: TRBD2 (6 bases). The CDR3 is 14 amino acids. Trimming stripped 7 bases from V and 5 bases from J, with 17 bases between. The germline CDR1 and CDR2 sequences are SEHNR and FQNEAQ (reference sequence). Here the CDR3 reads CASTPIGEAETQYF. The CDR3 DNA is TGTGCCAGCACCCCCATAGGGGAGGCGGAGACCCAGTACTTC.

This chain connects TRBV7-3 to TRBJ2-2; the D is unclear. The germline V and J ends were trimmed by 3 bases and 5 bases, with 4 bases remaining between them. This CDR3 spans 12 amino acids. Germline lookup yields CDR1 SGHTA and CDR2 FQGTGA. CDR3: CASSFQTGELFF. The CDR3 nucleotides are TGTGCCAGCAGCTTTCAGACCGGGGAGCTGTTTTTT.

V and J are TRBV30 and TRBJ1-5; possible D gene TRBD1, 6 bases. V was pared by 7 bases and J by 6 bases, with 10 bases between. CDR3 length: 11 amino acids. Germline-derived CDR1 and CDR2 are GTSNPN and SVGIG (reference sequence). The CDR3 DNA reads as TGTGCCTCGGGAGGGGGTCAGCCCCAGCATTTT. This translates into CASGGGQPQHF.

This chain connects TRBV7-2 to TRBJ1-4; 7 nucleotides line up with TRBD1. This CDR3 contains 17 residues. V was clipped by 5 bases and J by 0 bases; unmatched bases: 9. In germline, CDR1 is SGHTA, CDR2 FQGNSA. The DNA for the CDR3 is TGTGCCAGCAGCCCACGACAGGGAGCCGCAACTAATGAAAAACTGTTTTTT. Residues: CASSPRQGAATNEKLFF. Looking up the rest from reference TRBV7-2 and TRBJ1-4 gives the full variable domain: GAGVSQSPSNKVTEKGKDVELRCDPISGHTALYWYRQSLGQGLEFLIYFQGNSAPDKSGLPSDRFSAERTGGSVSTLTIQRTQQEDSAVYLCASSPRQGAATNEKLFFGSGTQLSVL.

In nucleotides, the CDR3 is TGCAGCGTGGACGCACAGGGGCGGAATGAGCAGTTCTTC. Amino acids: CSVDAQGRNEQFF. The rearrangement links TRBV29-1 to TRBJ2-1, with 7 bases matching TRBD1. The CDR3 is made up of 13 amino acids. From germline, CDR1 is SQVTM and CDR2 ANQGSEA. V shed 6 bases, J shed 7 bases, and the junction held 9 bases outside the gene matches.

The sample holds one count of this clone. This rearrangement joins TRBV10-3 to TRBJ1-1, with D possibly being TRBD1 (6 bases). The CDR3 runs 13 residues. Between the trimmed V and J ends, which lost 6 bases and 4 bases, there was a span of 12 bases. Germline V gene lookup returns CDR1 ENHRY and CDR2 SYGVKD. The CDR3 coding sequence is TGTGCCATCAGCCAGGGGCGGGTCACTGAAGCTTTCTTT. This translates into CAISQGRVTEAFF.

The J gene is TRBJ1-3, the V gene TRBV11-2; D possibly corresponds to TRBD1 (5 bases). Trimming cost V 1 base and J 4 bases, with 14 bases left between them. Germline V CDR1 and CDR2: SGHAT, FQNNGV. The CDR3 is 16 residues long. The CDR3 nucleotides are TGTGCCAGCAGCTTAGTGGGGCGGCTCTCCGGAAACACCATATATTTT. Its translation is CASSLVGRLSGNTIYF.

This clone has only a few counts. V and J are TRBV5-1 and TRBJ1-4; 9 bases are shared with TRBD1. The germline V gene has CDR1 SGHRS and CDR2 YFSETQ. The CDR3 runs 18 residues. The V and J ends lost 0 bases and 0 bases, in that order; junction bases with no gene match: 6. CDR3 sequence: CASSLAGTGFTTNEKLFF. The CDR3 DNA follows: TGCGCCAGCAGCTTGGCCGGGACAGGGTTTACAACTAATGAAAAACTGTTTTTT.

V and J are TRBV7-9 and TRBJ1-1; D is ambiguous. CDR1 SEHNR and CDR2 FQNEAQ come from the germline V gene (reference sequence). CDR3 length: 13 amino acids. Trimming removed 5 bases from V and 1 base from J, with 8 bases in between. CDR3 nucleotides: TGTGCCAGCAGCATTAACTCGAACACTGAAGCTTTCTTT. As protein: CASSINSNTEAFF.

The rearrangement links TRBV21-1 to TRBJ2-7; the table's D call, TRBD1, was not checked against the DNA. TRBV21-1 represents a pseudogene. CDR3 length: 18 amino acids. CDR3 protein: CASSKDRDRGRENYEQYF. CDR3 DNA: TGTGCCAGCAGCAAAGATCGGGACAGGGGGCGGGAGAACTACGAGCAGTACTTC.

This clone was seen just once. This chain connects TRBV9 to TRBJ2-3; D gene ambiguous. Germline lookup yields CDR1 SGDLS and CDR2 YYNGEE. Trimming removed 4 bases from V and 5 bases from J, with 14 bases in between. The CDR3 extends over 14 amino acids. The CDR3 nucleotides are TGTGCCAGCAGCTTTTCAGCTGGGTTAGATACGCAGTATTTT. Residues: CASSFSAGLDTQYF. Full variable domain (missing parts from reference TRBV9 and TRBJ2-3): DSGVTQTPKHLITATGQRVTLRCSPRSGDLSVYWYQQSLDQGLQFLIQYYNGEERAKGNILERFSAQQFPDLHSELNLSSLELGDSALYFCASSFSAGLDTQYFGPGTRLTVL.

This clone has a handful of counts. The junction and the germline gene differ at one end; a read error may be behind it. The rearrangement uses TRBV7-7 and TRBJ2-5; 15 bases map to TRBD2. CDR1 is SSHAT, CDR2 FNYEAQ, per germline (reference sequence). The CDR3 contains 17 residues. The CDR3 loop is CASSKGLAGGKGETQYF. As DNA, the CDR3 is TGTGCTAGCAGCAAGGGACTAGCGGGGGGCAAGGGGGAGACCCAGTACTTC.